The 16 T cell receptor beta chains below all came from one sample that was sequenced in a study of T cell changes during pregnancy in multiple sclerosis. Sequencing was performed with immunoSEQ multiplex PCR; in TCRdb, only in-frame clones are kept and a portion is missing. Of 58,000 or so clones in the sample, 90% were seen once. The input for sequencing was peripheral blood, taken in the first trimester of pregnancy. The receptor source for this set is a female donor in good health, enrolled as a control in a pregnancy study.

CDR3 residues: CASAREGSEKLFF. CDR3 bases: TGTGCCAGCGCTAGGGAGGGGAGTGAAAAACTGTTTTTT. This chain joins TRBV2 and TRBJ1-4, with a tentative D call TRBD1 (5 bases). V was clipped by 8 bases and J by 7 bases, with 14 bases between them. The CDR3 sequence is 13 residues long. From germline, CDR1 is SNHLY and CDR2 FYNNEI. Using reference TRBV2 and TRBJ1-4 for the parts outside the CDR3, the full variable domain is EPEVTQTPSHQVTQMGQEVILRCVPISNHLYFYWYRQILGQKVEFLVSFYNNEISEKSEIFDDQFSVERPDGSNFTLKIRSTKLEDSAMYFCASAREGSEKLFFGSGTQLSVL.

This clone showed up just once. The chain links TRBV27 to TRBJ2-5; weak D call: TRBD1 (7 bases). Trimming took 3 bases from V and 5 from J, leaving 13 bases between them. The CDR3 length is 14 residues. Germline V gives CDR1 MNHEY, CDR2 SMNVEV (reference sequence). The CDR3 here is CASSFTPGGETQYF. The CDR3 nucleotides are TGTGCCAGCAGTTTCACTCCAGGGGGGGAGACCCAGTACTTC.

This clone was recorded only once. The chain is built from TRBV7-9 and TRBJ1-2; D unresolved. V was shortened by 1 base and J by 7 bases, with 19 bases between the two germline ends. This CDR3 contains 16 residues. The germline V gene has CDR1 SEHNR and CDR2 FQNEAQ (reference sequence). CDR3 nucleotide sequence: TGTGCCAGCAGCTTAGAATTAGGACTTACCGATAGTGGCTACACCTTC. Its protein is CASSLELGLTDSGYTF. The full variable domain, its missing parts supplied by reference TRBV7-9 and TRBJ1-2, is DTGVSQNPRHKITKRGQNVTFRCDPISEHNRLYWYRQTLGQGPEFLTYFQNEAQLEKSRLLSDRFSAERPKGSFSTLEIQRTEQGDSAMYLCASSLELGLTDSGYTFGSGTRLTVV.

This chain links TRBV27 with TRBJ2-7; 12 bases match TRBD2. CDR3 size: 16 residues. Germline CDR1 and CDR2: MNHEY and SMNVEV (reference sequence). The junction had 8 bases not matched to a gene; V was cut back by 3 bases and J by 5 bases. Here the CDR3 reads CASSFFSSGRANEQYF. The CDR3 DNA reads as TGTGCCAGCAGTTTCTTCTCTAGCGGGAGGGCCAACGAGCAGTACTTC.

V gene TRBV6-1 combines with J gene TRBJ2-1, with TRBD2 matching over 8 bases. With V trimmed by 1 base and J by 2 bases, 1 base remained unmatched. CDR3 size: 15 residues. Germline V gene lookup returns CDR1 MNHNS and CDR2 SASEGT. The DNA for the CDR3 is TGTGCCAGCAGTGAAGAACTAGCGGCCTACAATGAGCAGTTCTTC. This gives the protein CASSEELAAYNEQFF.

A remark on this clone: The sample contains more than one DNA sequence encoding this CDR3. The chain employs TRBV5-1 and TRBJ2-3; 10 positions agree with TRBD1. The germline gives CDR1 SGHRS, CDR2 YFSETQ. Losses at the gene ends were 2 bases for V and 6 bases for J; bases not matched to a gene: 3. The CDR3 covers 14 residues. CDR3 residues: CASSLGQGGDTQYF. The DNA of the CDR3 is TGCGCCAGCAGCTTAGGACAGGGGGGCGATACGCAGTATTTT. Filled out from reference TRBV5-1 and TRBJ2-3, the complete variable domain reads KAGVTQTPRYLIKTRGQQVTLSCSPISGHRSVSWYQQTPGQGLQFLFEYFSETQRNKGNFPGRFSGRQFSNSRSEMNVSTLELGDSALYLCASSLGQGGDTQYFGPGTRLTVL.

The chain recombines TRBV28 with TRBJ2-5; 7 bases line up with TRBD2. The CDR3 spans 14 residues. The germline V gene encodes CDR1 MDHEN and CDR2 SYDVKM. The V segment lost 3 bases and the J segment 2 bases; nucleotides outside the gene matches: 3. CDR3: CASSLTGGQETQYF. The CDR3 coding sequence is TGTGCCAGCAGTTTGACGGGAGGACAAGAGACCCAGTACTTC.

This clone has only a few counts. Written as DNA, the CDR3 is TGTGCCTGGAGTGGGGACAGGAATAACTATGGCTACACCTTC. Protein product: CAWSGDRNNYGYTF. The chain is built from TRBV30 and TRBJ1-2; TRBD1 matches at 8 bases. Trimming at V came to 1 base and at J to 1 base, leaving 2 bases not matched to a gene. The CDR3 consists of 14 residues. CDR1 and CDR2 from the germline V gene are GTSNPN and SVGIG (reference sequence).

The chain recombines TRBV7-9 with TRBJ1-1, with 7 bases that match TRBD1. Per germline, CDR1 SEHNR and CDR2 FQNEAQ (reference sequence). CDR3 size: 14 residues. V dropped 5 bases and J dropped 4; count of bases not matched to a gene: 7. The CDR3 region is CASSPRQGLTEAFF. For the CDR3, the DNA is TGTGCCAGCAGCCCAAGACAGGGCCTCACTGAAGCTTTCTTT.

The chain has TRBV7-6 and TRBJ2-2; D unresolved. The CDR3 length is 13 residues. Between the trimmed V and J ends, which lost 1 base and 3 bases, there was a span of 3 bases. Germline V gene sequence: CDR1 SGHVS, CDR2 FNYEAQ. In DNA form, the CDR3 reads TGTGCCAGCAGCTTAGTAGACACCGGGGAGCTGTTTTTT. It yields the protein CASSLVDTGELFF.

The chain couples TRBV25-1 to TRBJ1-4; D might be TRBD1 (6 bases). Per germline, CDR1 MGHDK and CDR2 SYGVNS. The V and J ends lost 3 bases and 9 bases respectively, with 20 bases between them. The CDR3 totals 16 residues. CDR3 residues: CASSEPPGQGGQKLFF. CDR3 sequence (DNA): TGTGCCAGCAGTGAGCCCCCGGGACAAGGGGGTCAAAAACTGTTTTTT. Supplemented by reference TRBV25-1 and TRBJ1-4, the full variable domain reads EADIYQTPRYLVIGTGKKITLECSQTMGHDKMYWYQQDPGMELHLIHYSYGVNSTEKGDLSSESTVSRIRTEHFPLTLESARPSHTSQYLCASSEPPGQGGQKLFFGSGTQLSVL.

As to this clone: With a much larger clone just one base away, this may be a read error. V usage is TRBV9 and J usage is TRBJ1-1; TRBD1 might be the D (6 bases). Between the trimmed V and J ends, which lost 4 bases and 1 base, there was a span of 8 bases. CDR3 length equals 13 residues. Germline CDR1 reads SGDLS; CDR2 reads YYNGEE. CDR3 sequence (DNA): TGTGCCAGCAGCTTACAGGGGAACACTGAAGCTTTCTTT. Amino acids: CASSLQGNTEAFF.

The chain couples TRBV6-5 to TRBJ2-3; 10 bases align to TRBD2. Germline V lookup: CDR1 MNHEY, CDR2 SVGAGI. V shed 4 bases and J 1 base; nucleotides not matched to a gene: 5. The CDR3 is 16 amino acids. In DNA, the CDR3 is TGTGCCAGCAGTTCCGGGACTAGCGTCGGCACAGATACGCAGTATTTT. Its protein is CASSSGTSVGTDTQYF.

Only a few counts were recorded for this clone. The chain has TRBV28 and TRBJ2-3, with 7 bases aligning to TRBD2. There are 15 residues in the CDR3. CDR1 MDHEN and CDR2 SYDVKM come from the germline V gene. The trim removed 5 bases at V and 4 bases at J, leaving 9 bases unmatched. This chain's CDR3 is CASSGPGTNPDTQYF. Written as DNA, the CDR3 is TGTGCCAGCAGTGGCCCGGGGACTAACCCAGATACGCAGTATTTT.

The CDR3 coding sequence is TGCGCCAGCAGTTTACCGACAGGCCCGGGAAACAATCAGCCCCAGCATTTT. It yields the protein CASSLPTGPGNNQPQHF. V is TRBV10-2 and J is TRBJ1-5; TRBD1 is a possible D gene (6 bases). The CDR3 is 17 residues long. V lost 5 bases to trimming and J lost 3 bases, with 20 bases between them. Germline V gene sequence: CDR1 WSHSY, CDR2 SAAADI.

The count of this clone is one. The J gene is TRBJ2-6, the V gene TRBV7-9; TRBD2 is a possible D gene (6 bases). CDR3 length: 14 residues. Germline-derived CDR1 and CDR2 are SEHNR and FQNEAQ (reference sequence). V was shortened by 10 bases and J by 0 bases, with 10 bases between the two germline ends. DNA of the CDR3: TGTGCCATGGAGGGGTCCTCTGGGGCCAACGTCCTGACTTTC. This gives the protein CAMEGSSGANVLTF.